This TCR beta chain originates from a study of memory CD8 T cells in hepatitis C reinfection listed by TCRdb under 2017. Notes on the research overall: Among the donors, three cleared two back-to-back HCV infections on their own, whereas two got rid of a primary infection but ended up chronically infected after reinfection. An HCV reinfection was defined as a positive HCV RNA test that came after two negative tests taken at least 60 days apart. Pre-reinfection samples were obtained between 55 and 20 weeks before detection of reinfection. The study tracked the TCR beta repertoire of virus-specific CD8 T cells longitudinally across an HCV reinfection episode in a few donors. Between about 2008 and 2012, five reinfection cases with stored pre-reinfection samples were identified. Participants who had resolved a prior HCV infection were followed every 3 months in the reinfection study. General study outcomes and caveats: Because only a few donors were included, definitive conclusions about public clonotypes linked to secondary clearance could not be reached by the study.

The sample's time point, from its label and the paper: pre-reinfection, 55 to 20 weeks before reinfection detection. Sorted cells were sequenced directly ex vivo, without in vitro expansion prior to TCR sequencing. The donors were people who inject drugs and were enrolled in Canada's Montreal Acute Hepatitis C Cohort Study (HEPCO). As controls, total naive CD8 T cells, sorted as viable CD3+ CD8+ CD45RO-, were obtained from a couple of donors at each of the three reinfection time points. Before sorting, cryopreserved peripheral blood mononuclear cells were thawed and CD8 T cells were purified from those thawed cells. Negative selection with the MACS CD8+ T cell Isolation Kit was used to enrich CD8 T cells. Cells were sorted on a BD FACSAria II sorter using FACSDiva software, and FlowJo was used for data analysis. Note on this clone: Its antigen is still unknown. Base-call qualities are not available, and no considerably larger clone is one nucleotide away.

Inclusive of the bounding cysteine and phenylalanine, the CDR3 is 12 residues long. The entry retains the CDR3 DNA only, 36 bases that are in frame from base 1. At the junction V is shortened by 3 bases and J by 3 bases, with 8 bases in between. CDR1 SQVTM and CDR2 ANQGSEA are derived from the germline V gene. Receptors were amplified or captured by the immunoSEQ multiplex PCR assay. Genomic DNA was extracted from sorted cells, and the TCR beta V, D and J regions were sequenced by Adaptive Biotechnologies' automated high-throughput method. CDR3 regions were amplified with a two-step, bias-controlled multiplex PCR. Amplified TCR beta libraries were sequenced on an Illumina instrument. The paper's data handling went like this. Demultiplexed reads were processed to reduce amplification and sequencing bias, and CDR3 sequences were assigned to gene families using the IMGT database. ImmunoSEQ software version 2.0 was used to analyze repertoire data. Out-of-frame sequences and sequences with stop codons in the CDR3 were removed from clonotype lists. Any clonotype with a frequency under 0.01% was left out, since that frequency corresponded to less than one cell. Richness was computed as observed richness divided by input cell number, and evenness as Shannon entropy divided by log observed richness. Simpson diversity and Morisita-Horn overlap indices were used to quantify repertoire diversity and similarity between time points. Clonotypes were sorted into dominant (>1%), sub-dominant (0.5-0.99%), low abundance (0.1-0.49%) or lowest abundance (<0.1%) groups. For the germline index, total nucleotide additions were subtracted from total CDR3 length, and that difference was then divided by total CDR3 length. The clones in this table, taken by TCRdb from immuneACCESS, are in-frame only. Not every clone is retained; where verified, under half of the shortfall comes from an unresolved V gene, and the cause of the rest is unknown. The V and J calls and the clone size are those of that table, but D and trimming were determined from the DNA. The sample table records tens of thousands of clones; about nine tenths of these occur just once. In total, the top ten clones hold 1% of the sample.

The sequence came from a man aged 18 to 29 with hepatitis C virus infection. Sequencing input: naive CD8+ T cells sorted from blood. The sample's cell subset or site label, in plain terms: total naive CD8+CD45RO- T cells. The chain uses TRBV29-1 and TRBJ2-5; possibly the D gene is TRBD2, per 5 matching bases. The CDR3 protein is CSVERREETQYF. The nucleotide sequence reads TGCAGCGTTGAGCGGCGGGAAGAGACCCAGTACTTC.